The present T cell receptor (beta chain) was sequenced within a study of post-analysis software for immune sequencing data. Built from TCR beta cDNA, the libraries had unique molecular identifiers in them. One entry per CDR3 protein, called by TCRdb with MiXCR from the PCR reads. This sample has 650,000 to 850,000 distinct CDR3 sequences, with about 50% found just once. Remarks on this clonotype: Its antigen is not known.

Germline V gene lookup returns CDR1 SGHAT and CDR2 FQDESV (reference sequence). CDR3 length equals 21 residues. Study conclusions and caveats: Patients used a handful of TRBV segments, including TRBV5-6, TRBV5-1 and TRBV20-1, more often than controls.

The sample consisted of blood. The chain combines TRBV11-1 with TRBJ2-1; D uncertain. The J call is in doubt because the DNA end fits TRBJ2-7 better. The TCR sequence derives from a girl aged 10-17 years with multiple sclerosis. This CDR3 reads CASSFTSGVRVETYSYNEQYF. The CDR3 DNA reads as TGTGCCAGCAGTTTCACCAGTGGGGTGCGAGTCGAGACTTACTCCTACAATGAGCAGTACTTC.